Following are 5 T cell receptor beta chains from one sample sequenced in a study of early T cells in non-severe SARS-CoV-2 infection. From the 5' RACE reads, TCRdb called clonotypes with MiXCR, one entry per CDR3 protein. In the table there are under 40,000 distinct CDR3 sequences, around 6.5% of which are singletons. Sequences were obtained from whole blood. These receptors originate from an adult who was a healthcare worker with PCR-confirmed SARS-CoV-2 infection or an uninfected control (not recorded which).

This clonotype occurred a few times. This chain uses TRBV11-2 with TRBJ2-7, with 11 bases aligning to TRBD2. The CDR3 runs 16 residues. Germline V gene sequence: CDR1 SGHAT, CDR2 FQNNGV. V was clipped by 5 bases and J by 0 bases; unmatched bases: 6. CDR3 sequence: CASSRSGTSGSYEQYF. The DNA for the CDR3 is TGTGCCAGCAGCCGCTCCGGGACTAGCGGCTCCTACGAGCAGTACTTC.

This clonotype was seen at least ten times. This rearrangement joins TRBV18 to TRBJ2-5; D is unclear. V was clipped by 0 bases and J by 4 bases, with 15 bases between them. The CDR3 covers 16 residues. Germline V gene sequence: CDR1 KGHSH, CDR2 LQKENI. The CDR3 protein is CASSPPGSVVGETQYF. Here the CDR3 DNA reads TGTGCCAGCTCACCACCTGGTTCTGTCGTTGGAGAGACCCAGTACTTC.

The chain recombines TRBV19 with TRBJ2-2; D unclear. The V gene's germline CDR1 is LNHDA and CDR2 SQIVND (reference sequence). The V end was cut by 3 bases, the J end by 5 bases, with 10 bases between. This CDR3 has 14 residues. In DNA form, the CDR3 reads TGTGCCAGTAGTATTTCACAGCTTACCGGGGAGCTGTTTTTT. Amino acids: CASSISQLTGELFF.

This rearrangement joins TRBV28 to TRBJ2-1, with 8 bases lining up with TRBD2. Germline V gene lookup returns CDR1 MDHEN and CDR2 SYDVKM. Germline trimming cut 6 bases from V and 9 bases from J; bases unmatched to any gene: 10. This CDR3 is 14 amino acids long. In DNA, the CDR3 is TGTGCCAGCAGACTAGCGGATTTCAGGGGTGAGCAGTTCTTC. It codes for CASRLADFRGEQFF.

There are many counts of this clonotype. The CDR3 sequence is CAISESSADSYEQYF. CDR3 coding DNA: TGTGCCATCAGTGAGTCTAGCGCCGACTCCTACGAGCAGTACTTC. J is TRBJ2-7 and V is TRBV10-3, with D perhaps TRBD2 (5 bases). The V end was cut by 0 bases, the J end by 0 bases, with 9 bases between. The CDR3 sequence is 15 residues long. The germline gives CDR1 ENHRY, CDR2 SYGVKD.